Shown below are 2 T cell receptor beta chains from a single sample sequenced in a study of shared clonotypes between healthy human individuals. The data were produced by immunoSEQ multiplex PCR, yet TCRdb's version contains in-frame clones alone and is incomplete. The sample records roughly 2.6 million clones, approximately 92% being singletons. Sequenced input: naive CD4+ T cells sorted from blood. Subset reported: CD45RA+ positively selected. Source of these receptors: a man in his late teens or twenties in good health.

The J gene is TRBJ1-5, the V gene TRBV4-2, with 8 nucleotides matching TRBD1. Per germline, CDR1 LGHNA and CDR2 YNFKEQ. The trim removed 2 bases at V and 4 bases at J, leaving 7 bases unmatched. This CDR3 comprises 16 residues. The CDR3 reads CASSQTDRGGNQPQHF. CDR3 sequence (DNA): TGTGCCAGCAGCCAAACAGACAGGGGTGGGAATCAGCCCCAGCATTTT.

The chain has TRBV25-1 and TRBJ2-2, with 14 bases aligning to TRBD2. J gave up 8 bases and V 6 bases, and 2 bases lay outside the gene matches. This CDR3 comprises 14 residues. CDR1 and CDR2 (germline): MGHDK, SYGVNS. The CDR3 bases are TGTGCCAGCAGGGGACTAGCGGGAGTGGGGGAGCTGTTTTTT. Its protein product is CASRGLAGVGELFF.